These 22 T cell receptor beta chains originate from one sample sequenced in a study of shared clonotypes between healthy human individuals. Some clones are missing from TCRdb's copy, which holds only in-frame ones; the method was immunoSEQ multiplex PCR. In the table there are 2 million to 3 million clones, just over 90% of which are singletons. The sequenced material came from naive CD4+ T cells sorted from blood. This sample's subset: CD45RA+ positively selected. The receptors stem from a man aged 18-30 years in good health.

This clone was observed a few times. The V and J genes are TRBV19 and TRBJ1-2, with D possibly TRBD1 on 6 matching bases. This CDR3 spans 13 amino acids. Trimming stripped 5 bases from V and 1 base from J, with 8 bases between. CDR1 and CDR2 (germline): LNHDA, SQIVND (reference sequence). In nucleotides, the CDR3 is TGTGCCAGTAGTCAACAGGGTAACTATGGCTACACCTTC. As protein: CASSQQGNYGYTF.

The chain carries TRBV2 and TRBJ1-6, with a possible D match to TRBD1 (5 bases). This CDR3 has 13 residues. CDR1 and CDR2 from the germline V gene are SNHLY and FYNNEI. V was shortened by 6 bases and J by 10 bases, with 13 bases between the two germline ends. The CDR3: CASSDSAGSPLHF. CDR3 DNA sequence: TGTGCCAGCAGCGACAGCGCGGGATCACCCCTCCACTTT.

The chain carries TRBV21-1 and TRBJ1-1. TRBV21-1 is deemed a pseudogene. This CDR3 has 15 amino acids. CDR3 nucleotide sequence: TGTGCCAGCAGCAAAGGCAGGGAGGGTGACACTGAAGCTTTCTTT. It is translated as CASSKGREGDTEAFF.

This chain joins TRBV28 and TRBJ2-1; 8 bases match TRBD1. Losses at the gene ends were 4 bases for V and 2 bases for J; bases not matched to a gene: 4. CDR3 length: 15 amino acids. Germline lookup yields CDR1 MDHEN and CDR2 SYDVKM. DNA of the CDR3: TGTGCCAGCAGTTCATCGGACAGGGCCTACAATGAGCAGTTCTTC. Protein sequence: CASSSSDRAYNEQFF.

The gene calls are TRBV5-5 and TRBJ2-1; no definite D call. CDR1 SGHKS and CDR2 YYEKEE come from the germline V gene (reference sequence). The length of the CDR3 is 15 residues. V was pared by 3 bases and J by 5 bases, with 15 bases between. Written as DNA, the CDR3 is TGTGCCAGCAGCTCCTCCCAGCACCACAACAATGAGCAGTTCTTC. Protein product: CASSSSQHHNNEQFF.

This chain links TRBV5-1 with TRBJ1-1; 9 bases align to TRBD1. The germline V gene encodes CDR1 SGHRS and CDR2 YFSETQ. With 4 bases clipped from V and 0 bases from J, the junction kept 7 bases outside the gene matches. This CDR3 has 16 residues. CDR3 coding DNA: TGCGCCAGCAGCCTGGTATGGACAGGGGTGAACACTGAAGCTTTCTTT. Translated, it gives CASSLVWTGVNTEAFF.

The chain recombines TRBV7-2 with TRBJ1-1; TRBD1 matches at 7 bases. V shed 2 bases, J shed 0 bases, and the junction held 3 bases outside the gene matches. Germline lookup yields CDR1 SGHTA and CDR2 FQGNSA. This CDR3 region has 15 residues. The chain's CDR3 is CASSLTGVMNTEAFF. The CDR3 DNA reads TGTGCCAGCAGCTTAACAGGGGTCATGAACACTGAAGCTTTCTTT.

The chain has TRBV6-6 and TRBJ1-4; D is possibly TRBD1 (5 bases). The CDR3 consists of 13 residues. Germline V gene lookup returns CDR1 MNHNY and CDR2 SVGAGI (reference sequence). Deletions cut 2 bases from V and 8 bases from J, with 9 bases between. The CDR3 protein is CASSYRGIEKLFF. As DNA, the CDR3 is TGTGCCAGCAGTTACAGGGGTATCGAAAAACTGTTTTTT.

CDR3 in amino acids: CSASGGHEQYF. The CDR3 DNA reads TGCAGTGCTTCCGGGGGCCACGAGCAGTACTTC. The chain has TRBV20-1 and TRBJ2-7; D is possibly TRBD1 or TRBD2 (6 bases each). This CDR3 spans 11 amino acids. V was clipped by 5 bases and J by 5 bases, with 10 bases between them. Looked up from germline, CDR1 is DFQATT and CDR2 is SNEGSKA (reference sequence).

In its sample, this clone was seen once. Other DNA sequences within the sample encode an identical CDR3. V gene TRBV6-5 combines with J gene TRBJ1-1; no firm D call. V lost 0 bases to trimming and J lost 1 base, with 6 bases between them. The CDR3 has 14 amino acids. The V gene's germline CDR1 is MNHEY and CDR2 SVGAGI. For the CDR3, the DNA is TGTGCCAGCAGTTACTCATTGGGGAACACTGAAGCTTTCTTT. It yields the protein CASSYSLGNTEAFF.

The rearrangement links TRBV6-6 to TRBJ1-1; no definite D call. Germline CDR1 is MNHNY and CDR2 is SVGAGI (reference sequence). V lost 0 bases to trimming and J lost 4 bases, with 12 bases between them. CDR3 size: 15 residues. This CDR3 is CASSYSNRRSTEAFF. CDR3 bases: TGTGCCAGCAGTTACTCGAACCGACGGTCCACTGAAGCTTTCTTT.

This chain connects TRBV13 to TRBJ2-7, with D unclear. From germline, CDR1 is PRHDT and CDR2 FYEKMQ (reference sequence). Between the trimmed V and J ends, which lost 0 bases and 3 bases, there was a span of 6 bases. The CDR3 length is 13 residues. CDR3 sequence (DNA): TGTGCCAGCAGCTTAGGGGTTCACTACGAGCAGTACTTC. As protein: CASSLGVHYEQYF.

The chain uses TRBV10-3 and TRBJ2-5; 7 bases align to TRBD2. This CDR3 has 12 amino acids. Germline CDR1 reads ENHRY; CDR2 reads SYGVKD. DNA for the CDR3: TGTGGCTCCTCCGGGGAGCGGGGGACCCAGTACTTC. Translation: CGSSGERGTQYF.

This clone was found once. V is TRBV6-1 and J is TRBJ2-2, with no clear D. Germline V gene lookup returns CDR1 MNHNS and CDR2 SASEGT. Trimming took off 11 bases at V and 0 bases at J, with 16 bases between the two ends. This CDR3 is built from 15 residues. As DNA, the CDR3 is TGTGCCGCCAAGGTGGCTGTCCCGAACACCGGGGAGCTGTTTTTT. Protein sequence: CAAKVAVPNTGELFF.

This chain links TRBV7-9 with TRBJ2-7, with 9 bases identical to TRBD1. The CDR3 has 14 residues. V lost 0 bases, J lost 6 bases, and 3 bases stayed unmatched. Germline loops: CDR1 SEHNR, CDR2 FQNEAQ (reference sequence). The CDR3 protein is CASSLAETGGEQYF. The DNA for the CDR3 is TGTGCCAGCAGCTTAGCCGAGACAGGGGGCGAGCAGTACTTC.

The chain recombines TRBV5-1 with TRBJ2-3, with unresolved D. Trimming pared 0 bases from V and 6 bases from J, leaving 14 bases between. CDR1 and CDR2 from the germline V gene are SGHRS and YFSETQ. The CDR3 sequence is 15 residues long. CDR3 coding DNA: TGCGCCAGCAGCTTGGCCAAGCCATCGGCGGATACGCAGTATTTT. Protein product: CASSLAKPSADTQYF.

This rearrangement joins TRBV30 to TRBJ1-5, with D maybe TRBD1 (6 bases). The CDR3 is 13 amino acids. CDR1 and CDR2 (germline): GTSNPN, SVGIG (reference sequence). Trimming took off 2 bases at V and 7 bases at J, with 12 bases between the two ends. CDR3 region: CAWSTEGGQPQHF. CDR3 in DNA: TGTGCCTGGAGTACCGAGGGGGGGCAGCCCCAGCATTTT.

The rearrangement links TRBV5-1 to TRBJ2-2; no firm D call. The CDR3 length is 13 residues. The germline CDR1 and CDR2 sequences are SGHRS and YFSETQ. V was clipped by 3 bases and J by 6 bases, with 9 bases between them. The CDR3 loop reads CASSSSLSGELFF. The CDR3 DNA sequence: TGCGCCAGCAGCTCCAGTTTGTCCGGGGAGCTGTTTTTT. Drawing the rest from reference TRBV5-1 and TRBJ2-2, the complete variable domain is KAGVTQTPRYLIKTRGQQVTLSCSPISGHRSVSWYQQTPGQGLQFLFEYFSETQRNKGNFPGRFSGRQFSNSRSEMNVSTLELGDSALYLCASSSSLSGELFFGEGSRLTVL.

This clone was recorded once. The rearrangement uses TRBV5-1 and TRBJ1-4; 8 nucleotides line up with TRBD1. CDR3 length: 16 residues. Germline CDR1 and CDR2: SGHRS and YFSETQ. The J segment lost 4 bases and the V segment lost 3 bases, leaving 8 bases of the junction unmatched. CDR3 DNA sequence: TGCGCCAGCAGCTCAGGACAGGGCGCGGGTAATGAAAAACTGTTTTTT. It yields the protein CASSSGQGAGNEKLFF. Looking up the rest from reference TRBV5-1 and TRBJ1-4 gives the full variable domain: KAGVTQTPRYLIKTRGQQVTLSCSPISGHRSVSWYQQTPGQGLQFLFEYFSETQRNKGNFPGRFSGRQFSNSRSEMNVSTLELGDSALYLCASSSGQGAGNEKLFFGSGTQLSVL.

The chain carries TRBV4-1 and TRBJ1-5; TRBD1 agrees at 11 bases. This CDR3 is 16 amino acids long. Germline CDR1 is MGHRA and CDR2 is YSYEKL. Trimming cost V 1 base and J 5 bases; bases outside gene matches: 4. CDR3: CASSQGRTGGYQPQHF. CDR3 nucleotide sequence: TGCGCCAGCAGCCAAGGCCGGACAGGGGGCTATCAGCCCCAGCATTTT.

This sequence joins TRBV6-6 and TRBJ2-7; 10 bases match TRBD2. The junction had 6 bases not matched to a gene; V was cut back by 4 bases and J by 0 bases. Germline V gene lookup returns CDR1 MNHNY and CDR2 SVGAGI (reference sequence). This CDR3 comprises 16 residues. The CDR3 nucleotides read TGTGCCAGCAGTTCCCCTAGCGGGGGATCCTCCTACGAGCAGTACTTC. Translation: CASSSPSGGSSYEQYF.

Of note for this clone: Other nucleotide sequences in the sample specify the same CDR3. The rearrangement links TRBV6-5 to TRBJ1-6; TRBD1 agrees at 9 bases. This CDR3 is 14 amino acids long. V lost 6 bases and J lost 7; bases outside the gene matches: 4. Germline CDR1 reads MNHEY; CDR2 reads SVGAGI. CDR3 in amino acids: CASSRTGANSPLHF. CDR3 coding DNA: TGTGCCAGCAGCAGGACAGGGGCGAATTCACCCCTCCACTTT.